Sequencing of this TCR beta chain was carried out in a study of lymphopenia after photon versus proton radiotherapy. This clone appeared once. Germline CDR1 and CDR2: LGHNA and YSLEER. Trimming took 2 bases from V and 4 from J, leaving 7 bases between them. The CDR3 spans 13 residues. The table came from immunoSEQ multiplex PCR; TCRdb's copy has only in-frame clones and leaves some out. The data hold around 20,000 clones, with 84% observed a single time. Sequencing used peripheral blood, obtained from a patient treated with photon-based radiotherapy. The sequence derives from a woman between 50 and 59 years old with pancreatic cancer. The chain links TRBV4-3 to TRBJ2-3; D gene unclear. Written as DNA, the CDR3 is TGCGCCAGCAGCCAAACTCAGTCAGATACGCAGTATTTT. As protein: CASSQTQSDTQYF.